This T cell receptor (beta chain) was retrieved from a study of blood T cell repertoires in COVID-19. In the study overall: Acute-phase and convalescent COVID-19 samples originated in the United States, Italy and Spain. From T cells, B-cell-depleted T cells, or PBMCs came the material, which was cDNA or gDNA.

V dropped 4 bases and J dropped 5 bases, with 18 bases sitting between them. CDR1 LGHDT and CDR2 YNNKEL come from the germline V gene (reference sequence). The CDR3 covers 15 residues. During active infection, Seattle patients enrolled and were then monitored through disease. Original handling: Amplifying reference gene primers gave estimates of nucleated cell counts. Generated by immunoSEQ multiplex PCR, the TCRdb table keeps only in-frame clones and is missing some. From that table come the V and J calls and clone size; the DNA was used to work out D and trimming. The table has about 62,000 clones, 75% to 90% seen once.

This chain joins TRBV3-1 (or the pseudogene TRBV3-2) and TRBJ2-7, with D possibly being TRBD2 (5 bases). The TCR sequence derives from a woman aged 55 to 70 with COVID-19, enrolled during active disease. Sequences were obtained from peripheral blood. CDR3 DNA sequence: TGTGCCAGCAGCCCCCGGGGAAGGGAATGGGACGAGCAGTACTTC. This sequence encodes CASSPRGREWDEQYF.